This passage covers 9 T cell receptor beta chains from one sample sequenced in a study of blood T cell repertoires in COVID-19 (dated by TCRdb to 2020 to 2022). Receptor libraries were prepared by the immunoSEQ multiplex PCR assay. TCRdb's version of the immuneACCESS table is confined to in-frame rearrangements and falls short of the full clone set. An unresolved V gene accounts for under half of the shortfall where checked; the remainder is of unknown origin. This sample holds about 300,000 clones; about nine tenths were observed only once. Jointly, the top ten make up roughly 4.5% of the sample. Sequenced: PBMCs or T cells enriched from blood (not recorded which). These receptors were collected from a man younger than 45 who had recovered from COVID-19.

The genes are TRBV23-1 and TRBJ1-5; D perhaps matches TRBD1 (6 bases). TRBV23-1 is an open reading frame whose function is uncertain. The CDR3 totals 16 residues. Trimming removed 0 bases at V and 1 base at J, with 10 bases between. The CDR3 reads CASSQSDRTSNQPQHF. DNA for the CDR3: TGCGCCAGCAGTCAATCTGACAGGACCAGCAATCAGCCCCAGCATTTT.

This clone was observed once. CDR3 sequence: CASSIDTTGANTEAFF. The CDR3 coding sequence is TGTGCCAGTAGTATAGACACGACAGGGGCGAACACTGAAGCTTTCTTT. The rearrangement joins TRBV19 to TRBJ1-1; 8 bases agree with TRBD1. The ends lost 0 bases at V and 1 base at J; junction bases unmatched: 4. CDR1 and CDR2 (germline): LNHDA, SQIVND (reference sequence). The CDR3 is 16 amino acids.

The V gene is TRBV11-2, the J gene TRBJ2-5; 7 bases align to TRBD1. There are 14 residues in the CDR3. J gave up 3 bases and V 5 bases, and 6 bases lay outside the gene matches. Germline V gives CDR1 SGHAT, CDR2 FQNNGV. The CDR3 region has the DNA TGTGCCAGCAGCCCCCTTGGGACAGAAGAGACCCAGTACTTC. Translating it yields CASSPLGTEETQYF.

The chain uses TRBV7-9 and TRBJ1-6; the D is unclear. In germline, CDR1 is SEHNR, CDR2 FQNEAQ (reference sequence). CDR3 length: 15 amino acids. With 1 base removed from V and 8 bases from J, the gap between germline ends came to 12 bases. CDR3 nucleotides: TGTGCCAGCAGCTTAGGACTTCGTCCCGATTCACCCCTCCACTTT. Encoded protein: CASSLGLRPDSPLHF.

The V call is TRBV30, the J call TRBJ1-2, with 9 bases that match TRBD1. Germline V gene data show CDR1 as GTSNPN and CDR2 as SVGIG (reference sequence). This CDR3 spans 16 amino acids. The V segment lost 0 bases and the J segment 5 bases; nucleotides outside the gene matches: 10. CDR3 region: CAWSVRGQGPKYGYTF. CDR3 nucleotides: TGTGCCTGGAGTGTTCGGGGACAGGGTCCCAAATATGGCTACACCTTC. Supplemented by reference TRBV30 and TRBJ1-2, the full variable domain reads SQTIHQWPATLVQPVGSPLSLECTVEGTSNPNLYWYRQAAGRGLQLLFYSVGIGQISSEVPQNLSASRPQDRQFILSSKKLLLSDSGFYLCAWSVRGQGPKYGYTFGSGTRLTVV.

This clone turned up a few times. The rearrangement links TRBV19 to TRBJ1-2; no definite D call. This CDR3 contains 13 residues. Trimming cost V 6 bases and J 8 bases, with 16 bases left between them. CDR1 is LNHDA, CDR2 SQIVND, per germline (reference sequence). The CDR3 loop is CASSPAPTGGYTF. The CDR3 nucleotides read TGTGCCAGTAGCCCGGCTCCGACTGGGGGCTACACCTTC.

This clone has only one observation. The genes are TRBV5-1 and TRBJ2-3; TRBD2 agrees at 14 bases. Trimming at V came to 5 bases and at J to 4 bases, leaving 6 bases not matched to a gene. The CDR3 loop spans 16 amino acids. The germline gives CDR1 SGHRS, CDR2 YFSETQ. CDR3 protein: CASSFRLAGGPDTQYF. DNA of the CDR3: TGCGCCAGCAGTTTTCGACTAGCGGGAGGGCCAGATACGCAGTATTTT.

The genes are TRBV2 and TRBJ2-1, with 7 bases identical to TRBD2. Germline loops: CDR1 SNHLY, CDR2 FYNNEI. This CDR3 contains 13 residues. The V segment lost 3 bases and the J segment 4 bases; nucleotides outside the gene matches: 0. As DNA, the CDR3 is TGTGCCAGCAGTGAGCGGGAGTACAATGAGCAGTTCTTC. This translates into CASSEREYNEQFF.

This clone was observed once. The chain carries TRBV3-1 (or the pseudogene TRBV3-2) and TRBJ2-1; TRBD2 matches at 8 bases. V gave up 1 base and J gave up 6 bases; unmatched junction bases: 8. The CDR3 is 16 residues long. CDR1 LGHDT and CDR2 YNNKEL come from the germline V gene (reference sequence). The CDR3 loop reads CASSQVDGGALNEQFF. The CDR3 coding sequence is TGTGCCAGCAGCCAAGTCGACGGGGGGGCCCTCAATGAGCAGTTCTTC.